The 32 T cell receptor beta chains listed next were all sequenced from one sample in a study of T cells in Graves' hyperthyroidism and ophthalmopathy. Regions amplified from RNA transcripts were the TCR beta CDR3 regions. First-round RT-PCR of the TCR CDR3 relied on the HTBI primer set. TCRdb re-called the multiplex PCR reads through MiXCR, storing one row per CDR3 protein. The profile covers over 650,000 distinct CDR3 sequences, with roughly 45% appearing a single time and about 7.7% taken by the ten largest. The sequencing input was peripheral blood or thyroid tissue (not recorded which). Receptors were obtained from an adult man with Graves' disease, either hyperthyroidism or ophthalmopathy (not recorded which).

With regard to this clonotype: With a much larger clone just one base away, this may be a read error. The rearrangement joins TRBV10-3 to TRBJ1-5; 7 bases fit TRBD1. The J segment lost 5 bases and the V segment lost 6 bases, leaving 7 bases of the junction unmatched. CDR1 and CDR2 from the germline V gene are ENHRY and SYGVKD. The CDR3 is 14 residues long. The CDR3 loop reads CAISRGDVDQPQHF. CDR3 DNA: TGTGCCATCAGCAGGGGGGATGTGGATCAGCCCCAGCATTTT.

Only a few counts were recorded for this clonotype. The chain links TRBV20-1 to TRBJ2-5, with TRBD2 matching 10 bases. V lost 6 bases, J lost 2 bases, and 12 bases stayed unmatched. In germline, CDR1 is DFQATT, CDR2 SNEGSKA (reference sequence). The CDR3 is 16 amino acids. CDR3 coding DNA: TGCAGTGCCGACACCCTCGGACTAGCGGAACAAGAGACCCAGTACTTC. Protein product: CSADTLGLAEQETQYF.

The gene calls are TRBV29-1 and TRBJ1-4; 8 nucleotides align to TRBD1. Trimming at V came to 8 bases and at J to 8 bases, leaving 10 bases not matched to a gene. The CDR3 extends over 13 amino acids. Per germline, CDR1 SQVTM and CDR2 ANQGSEA. The CDR3 DNA sequence: TGCAGCATTTCAGGGGGCGGAATGGAAAAACTGTTTTTT. It is translated as CSISGGGMEKLFF. Based on the CDR3 plus reference TRBV29-1 and TRBJ1-4, the full variable domain is SAVISQKPSRDICQRGTSLTIQCQVDSQVTMMFWYRQQPGQSLTLIATANQGSEATYESGFVIDKFPISRPNLTFSTLTVSNMSPEDSSIYLCSISGGGMEKLFFGSGTQLSVL.

V usage is TRBV24-1 and J usage is TRBJ2-7; D is possibly TRBD1 (6 bases). Germline lookup yields CDR1 KGHDR and CDR2 SFDVKD. V lost 5 bases and J lost 2, with 6 bases in between. This CDR3 contains 12 residues. CDR3 amino acids: CATSAGAYEQYF. CDR3 coding DNA: TGTGCCACCAGTGCAGGGGCCTACGAGCAGTACTTC.

This clonotype appeared many times. The chain recombines TRBV9 with TRBJ1-6; no clear D gene. The CDR3 has 15 amino acids. Germline V gene lookup returns CDR1 SGDLS and CDR2 YYNGEE. V lost 0 bases to trimming and J lost 10 bases, with 14 bases between them. This chain's CDR3 is CASSVAIGSGSPLHF. The DNA of the CDR3 is TGTGCCAGCAGCGTAGCTATCGGGTCGGGGTCACCCCTCCACTTT.

The rearrangement links TRBV5-1 to TRBJ1-4; tentatively, D is TRBD1 (5 bases). This CDR3 region has 15 residues. V was trimmed by 4 bases and J by 3 bases, leaving 13 bases between them. CDR1 is SGHRS, CDR2 YFSETQ, per germline. This CDR3 reads CASSNPGGANEKLFF. The CDR3 region has the DNA TGCGCCAGCAGCAACCCGGGGGGGGCTAATGAAAAACTGTTTTTT.

This clonotype has a count of ten or more. This rearrangement joins TRBV7-9 to TRBJ1-1; D perhaps matches TRBD1 (5 bases). The CDR3 has 15 amino acids. Trimming took 1 base from V and 5 from J, leaving 14 bases between them. Germline CDR1 is SEHNR and CDR2 is FQNEAQ (reference sequence). The CDR3 nucleotides read TGTGCCAGCAGCTTAGTGACGGGGCTGCGGACTGAAGCTTTCTTT. Its translation: CASSLVTGLRTEAFF.

This clonotype occurred many times. The rearrangement links TRBV11-2 to TRBJ2-7, with D hard to call. Germline V gives CDR1 SGHAT, CDR2 FQNNGV. V shed 3 bases and J shed 3 bases, with 3 bases lying between them. This CDR3 is built from 11 residues. CDR3 sequence reads: CASSFLYEQYF. CDR3 sequence (DNA): TGTGCCAGCAGCTTTCTCTACGAGCAGTACTTC. Combining the CDR3 with reference TRBV11-2 and TRBJ2-7 gives the whole variable domain EAGVAQSPRYKIIEKRQSVAFWCNPISGHATLYWYQQILGQGPKLLIQFQNNGVVDDSQLPKDRFSAERLKGVDSTLKIQPAKLEDSAVYLCASSFLYEQYFGPGTRLTVT.

This clonotype was counted between two and nine times. This chain joins TRBV5-5 and TRBJ1-6; no definite D call. V was clipped by 4 bases and J by 3 bases, with 14 bases between them. This CDR3 has 16 residues. Germline loops: CDR1 SGHKS, CDR2 YYEKEE (reference sequence). This CDR3 is CASSTPDRDYNSPLHF. CDR3 in DNA: TGTGCCAGCAGCACGCCGGACCGGGACTATAATTCACCCCTCCACTTT.

The J gene is TRBJ1-2, the V gene TRBV11-2, with 8 bases aligning to TRBD1. Germline-derived CDR1 and CDR2 are SGHAT and FQNNGV. V shed 6 bases and J 5 bases; nucleotides not matched to a gene: 8. The CDR3 runs to 14 residues. CDR3 region: CASSEVRGLYGYTF. The CDR3 nucleotides read TGTGCCAGCAGTGAGGTCAGGGGGCTGTATGGCTACACCTTC. Full variable domain (rest looked up from reference TRBV11-2 and TRBJ1-2): EAGVAQSPRYKIIEKRQSVAFWCNPISGHATLYWYQQILGQGPKLLIQFQNNGVVDDSQLPKDRFSAERLKGVDSTLKIQPAKLEDSAVYLCASSEVRGLYGYTFGSGTRLTVV.

The chain has TRBV12-3 or TRBV12-4 and TRBJ1-2; no definite D call. The CDR3 covers 16 residues. V dropped 6 bases and J dropped 1 base, with 18 bases sitting between them. The DNA of the CDR3 is TGTGCCAGCAGCTTTGAGGGAGCCTTCTATAACTATGGCTACACCTTC. Protein product: CASSFEGAFYNYGYTF.

This chain connects TRBV5-1 to TRBJ1-4, with D possibly being TRBD1 (6 bases). The CDR3 contains 15 residues. Germline V CDR1 and CDR2: SGHRS, YFSETQ. V dropped 0 bases and J dropped 2 bases, with 8 bases sitting between them. The DNA of the CDR3 is TGCGCCAGCAGCTTGGGACAGGTGACTAATGAAAAACTGTTTTTT. The encoded protein is CASSLGQVTNEKLFF.

The genes are TRBV29-1 and TRBJ2-2, with D possibly TRBD2 on 6 matching bases. Germline CDR1 and CDR2: SQVTM and ANQGSEA. The CDR3 is made up of 12 amino acids. The germline V and J ends were trimmed by 8 bases and 1 base, with 8 bases remaining between them. CDR3 nucleotide sequence: TGCAGCAGTAGCGGGAACACCGGGGAGCTGTTTTTT. Encoded protein: CSSSGNTGELFF.

This clonotype was counted between two and nine times. The chain couples TRBV9 to TRBJ2-6; D possibly matches TRBD1 or TRBD2 (5 bases each). The V gene's germline CDR1 is SGDLS and CDR2 YYNGEE. V gave up 0 bases and J gave up 1 base, with 17 bases separating them. The CDR3 runs to 19 residues. Here the CDR3 reads CASSVELGVGTSGANVLTF. Written as DNA, the CDR3 is TGTGCCAGCAGCGTAGAACTGGGGGTAGGAACTTCTGGGGCCAACGTCCTGACTTTC.

V usage is TRBV28 and J usage is TRBJ2-2, with a weak D call TRBD1 (5 bases). The CDR3 is 14 amino acids. V dropped 3 bases and J dropped 3 bases, with 8 bases sitting between them. Per the germline V gene, CDR1 is MDHEN and CDR2 is SYDVKM. Here the CDR3 reads CASSFGHYTGELFF. Here the CDR3 DNA reads TGTGCCAGCAGTTTCGGACACTACACCGGGGAGCTGTTTTTT. The entire variable domain, with the rest obtained from reference TRBV28 and TRBJ2-2, is as follows: DVKVTQSSRYLVKRTGEKVFLECVQDMDHENMFWYRQDPGLGLRLIYFSYDVKMKEKGDIPEGYSVSREKKERFSLILESASTNQTSMYLCASSFGHYTGELFFGEGSRLTVL.

With regard to this clonotype: One junction end does not reproduce the germline sequence, and a read error may be involved. This chain joins TRBV7-9 and TRBJ2-2, with 11 positions matching TRBD1. CDR3 length: 14 amino acids. Germline assignment: CDR1 SEHNR and CDR2 FQNEAQ (reference sequence). The CDR3 here is CATSGTGGTGELFF. The CDR3 bases are TGTGCCACCAGCGGGACAGGGGGCACCGGGGAGCTGTTTTTT.

Worth noting for this clonotype: A read error may account for a junction end that differs from germline. The chain joins TRBV7-9 to TRBJ1-6, with TRBD1 as a possible D gene (6 bases). Germline CDR1 SEHNR, CDR2 FQNEAQ (reference sequence). CDR3 length: 14 amino acids. The CDR3 DNA reads TGTGCCAGCAGGGACGACAGGACTGAGTCACCCCCCCACTTT. This encodes CASRDDRTESPPHF.

The V and J genes are TRBV19 and TRBJ1-1, with D uncertain. V gave up 5 bases and J gave up 4 bases, with 23 bases separating them. Germline values: CDR1 LNHDA, CDR2 SQIVND (reference sequence). The CDR3 is 17 residues long. CDR3 nucleotide sequence: TGTGCCAGTAGTCGCGGCAGGAGCCTTTCAGTAGGCACTGAAGCTTTCTTT. It is translated as CASSRGRSLSVGTEAFF.

This clonotype has only a few counts. The chain joins TRBV24-1 to TRBJ1-1; possibly TRBD1 for D (5 bases). Germline-derived CDR1 and CDR2 are KGHDR and SFDVKD. The V end lost 10 bases, the J end lost 4 bases, and 12 bases lay between the germline ends. The CDR3 is 12 amino acids. The CDR3 is CATADGATEAFF. As DNA, the CDR3 is TGTGCCACGGCGGACGGGGCCACTGAAGCTTTCTTT.

Of note for this clonotype: This may come from a read error, since a much larger clone is one base off. The V and J genes are TRBV10-3 and TRBJ1-2; D is ambiguous. CDR1 and CDR2 (germline): ENHRY, SYGVKD. The CDR3 is 14 residues long. CDR3 bases: TGTGCCATCAGTGAGTCTACAAACTCGGACCTGGTGAACTTC. This translates into CAISESTNSDLVNF.

This clonotype was detected a few times. The V gene is TRBV19, the J gene TRBJ1-5; D remains ambiguous. Trimming removed 1 base at V and 3 bases at J, with 10 bases between. The CDR3 is made up of 15 amino acids. Germline V gene sequence: CDR1 LNHDA, CDR2 SQIVND (reference sequence). The CDR3 is CASSIAGDFNQPQHF. CDR3 bases: TGTGCCAGTAGTATAGCTGGGGATTTCAATCAGCCCCAGCATTTT.

This clonotype occurred a few times. The V and J genes are TRBV5-6 and TRBJ1-5, with TRBD1 identical over 7 bases. Germline CDR1 and CDR2: SGHDT and YYEEEE. The ends lost 4 bases at V and 6 bases at J; junction bases unmatched: 4. The CDR3 totals 13 residues. The CDR3 DNA reads as TGTGCCAGCAGCGTGACAGGGACTCAGCCCCAGCATTTT. As protein: CASSVTGTQPQHF.

The CDR3 DNA follows: TGTGCCAGCCAAAGGGGGGTTAATGAAAAACTGTTTTTT. It is translated as CASQRGVNEKLFF. This chain uses TRBV7-2 with TRBJ1-4; weak D call: TRBD1 (6 bases). CDR3 length equals 13 residues. Trimming shortened V by 8 bases and J by 4 bases, and 11 bases separated the two germline ends. Germline CDR1 reads SGHTA; CDR2 reads FQGNSA.

This clonotype was seen a handful of times. The chain employs TRBV7-9 and TRBJ1-2, with 11 bases aligning to TRBD1. Unmatched junction bases numbered 14, after V lost 7 bases and J lost 4 bases. Per germline, CDR1 SEHNR and CDR2 FQNEAQ (reference sequence). There are 17 residues in the CDR3. The CDR3 reads CASNFQWTGGGGYGYTF. CDR3 DNA: TGTGCCAGCAACTTCCAATGGACAGGGGGCGGGGGCTATGGCTACACCTTC.

The rearrangement links TRBV25-1 to TRBJ2-5; perhaps TRBD1 as D (6 bases). CDR1 is MGHDK, CDR2 SYGVNS, per germline. This CDR3 spans 13 amino acids. Deletions cut 4 bases from V and 7 bases from J, with 13 bases between. CDR3 sequence: CASSAEGGGTQYF. In DNA, the CDR3 is TGTGCCAGCAGTGCTGAAGGGGGTGGGACCCAGTACTTC.

The V gene is TRBV7-2, the J gene TRBJ1-4; no clear D gene. V was pared by 1 base and J by 3 bases, with 12 bases between. The CDR3 extends over 16 amino acids. In germline, CDR1 is SGHTA, CDR2 FQGNSA. Here the CDR3 reads CASSLVVTGSNEKLFF. The CDR3 DNA is TGTGCCAGCAGCTTAGTGGTGACGGGATCTAATGAAAAACTGTTTTTT.

Concerning this clonotype: A much larger clone sits a single nucleotide away, making a read error possible. J is TRBJ1-4 and V is TRBV20-1; D is possibly TRBD1 (6 bases). Germline values: CDR1 DFQATT, CDR2 SNEGSKA (reference sequence). The CDR3 runs to 14 residues. Between the trimmed V and J ends, which lost 3 bases and 6 bases, there was a span of 14 bases. CDR3 sequence (DNA): TGCAGTGCTAGCGACAGGCCGTCTGATGAAAAACTGTTTTTT. Its translation is CSASDRPSDEKLFF.

The chain recombines TRBV7-8 with TRBJ1-1; 8 bases fit TRBD1. The V gene end was trimmed by 4 bases and the J gene end by 0 bases; junction bases not matched to a gene: 7. The CDR3 length is 16 residues. Germline V gives CDR1 SGHVS, CDR2 FQNEAQ. CDR3 nucleotide sequence: TGTGCCAGCAGCTCAGGGGGCGGGGGAATGAACACTGAAGCTTTCTTT. It yields the protein CASSSGGGGMNTEAFF.

The table lists this clonotype with a few counts. This chain uses TRBV12-3 or TRBV12-4 with TRBJ1-1; D gene uncertain. CDR3 length: 14 amino acids. V was clipped by 6 bases and J by 1 base, with 12 bases between them. This CDR3 reads CASSLFSTNTEAFF. The CDR3, as DNA: TGTGCCAGCAGCTTGTTTTCTACGAACACTGAAGCTTTCTTT.

The gene calls are TRBV6-1 and TRBJ1-4; D might be TRBD1 (6 bases). CDR3 length: 15 amino acids. Germline V CDR1 and CDR2: MNHNS, SASEGT. With 6 bases removed from V and 3 bases from J, the gap between germline ends came to 14 bases. The CDR3 coding sequence is TGTGCCAGCAGACTCACCAGGGGCTCTAATGAAAAACTGTTTTTT. Amino acids: CASRLTRGSNEKLFF.

J is TRBJ1-2 and V is TRBV5-1, with unresolved D. V gave up 4 bases and J gave up 5 bases, with 18 bases separating them. Germline CDR1 reads SGHRS; CDR2 reads YFSETQ. The CDR3 has 15 residues. This CDR3 reads CASSTDSTTLYGYTF. The DNA for the CDR3 is TGCGCCAGCAGCACCGACTCGACTACCCTTTATGGCTACACCTTC.

The CDR3 DNA reads TGCGCCAGCAGCTTTGCCGAAGGCCATAATTCACCCCTCCACTTT. Amino acid sequence: CASSFAEGHNSPLHF. The V gene is TRBV5-1, the J gene TRBJ1-6, with D hard to call. Germline lookup yields CDR1 SGHRS and CDR2 YFSETQ. CDR3 length: 15 amino acids. Trimming shortened V by 2 bases and J by 5 bases, and 11 bases separated the two germline ends. Complete variable domain (other parts from reference TRBV5-1 and TRBJ1-6): KAGVTQTPRYLIKTRGQQVTLSCSPISGHRSVSWYQQTPGQGLQFLFEYFSETQRNKGNFPGRFSGRQFSNSRSEMNVSTLELGDSALYLCASSFAEGHNSPLHFGNGTRLTVT.